The present T cell receptor (beta chain) was sequenced within a study of cytomegalovirus exposure and HLA in healthy donors. In this sample, this clone turned up once. Generated by immunoSEQ multiplex PCR, the TCRdb table keeps only in-frame clones and is missing some. The table lists fewer than 200,000 clones, about four fifths of them singletons. This CDR3 is 16 amino acids long. Germline CDR1 reads SGHTA; CDR2 reads FQGNSA. Trimming cost V 1 base and J 0 bases, with 10 bases left between them. The source material was PBMCs. The clonotype comes from a young woman in good health and CMV-seropositive. The chain couples TRBV7-2 to TRBJ2-1; D is unclear. CDR3: CASSLVSKTSYNEQFF. In nucleotides, the CDR3 is TGTGCCAGCAGCTTAGTTAGCAAAACCTCCTACAATGAGCAGTTCTTC.